This TCR beta chain came from a study of blood T cell repertoires in COVID-19. The CDR3 has 15 amino acids. V was shortened by 3 bases and J by 5 bases, with 14 bases between the two germline ends. Germline lookup yields CDR1 SGHDT and CDR2 YYEEEE. The assay was immunoSEQ multiplex PCR, and TCRdb's table has in-frame clones only and misses some. The sample includes some 150,000 clones, nearly 80% of them seen just once. V usage is TRBV5-6 and J usage is TRBJ2-2, with D possibly TRBD1 on 6 matching bases. The sample consisted of peripheral blood. This clonotype was obtained from a woman over 75 with acute or convalescent COVID-19. CDR3 DNA sequence: TGTGCCAGCAGCTGGGGAAGGGGGAGTACCGGGGAGCTGTTTTTT. As protein: CASSWGRGSTGELFF.